A single sample gave rise to the 28 T cell receptor beta chains below, sequenced in a study of Tregs in tolerant kidney transplant recipients (dated 2019 in TCRdb). Libraries were built with the immunoSEQ multiplex PCR assay. As stored in TCRdb, this immuneACCESS dataset retains in-frame rearrangements with V and J assigned. A fraction of the clones does not appear; measured against another copy, unresolved V genes explain less than half of the discrepancy, and the remainder lacks a known reason. Recorded for this sample are about 120,000 clones; around 94% of them occurred a single time. The ten largest clones capture approximately 0.59% of the sample. What was sequenced was CD4+ T cells from blood. The receptors here all came from a human donor in good health.

This chain uses TRBV9 with TRBJ1-2, with 9 bases identical to TRBD1. Trimming removed 0 bases from V and 0 bases from J; junction bases left unmatched: 21. CDR1 is SGDLS, CDR2 YYNGEE, per germline. The CDR3 spans 22 residues. This CDR3 is CASSVVGQGVYTAHLANYGYTF. For the CDR3, the DNA is TGTGCCAGCAGCGTAGTGGGACAGGGAGTCTATACCGCCCACTTAGCTAACTATGGCTACACCTTC. The full variable domain, its missing parts supplied by reference TRBV9 and TRBJ1-2, is DSGVTQTPKHLITATGQRVTLRCSPRSGDLSVYWYQQSLDQGLQFLIQYYNGEERAKGNILERFSAQQFPDLHSELNLSSLELGDSALYFCASSVVGQGVYTAHLANYGYTFGSGTRLTVV.

V gene TRBV20-1 combines with J gene TRBJ1-1, with D hard to call. Germline V lookup: CDR1 DFQATT, CDR2 SNEGSKA (reference sequence). V lost 3 bases and J lost 6, with 8 bases in between. CDR3 length: 11 residues. For the CDR3, the DNA is TGCAGTGCTAGGAGGGAGGCTGAAGCTTTCTTT. Its translation is CSARREAEAFF.

This chain uses TRBV19 with TRBJ1-5; no definite D call. Trimming cost V 6 bases and J 4 bases, with 7 bases left between them. The germline V gene has CDR1 LNHDA and CDR2 SQIVND (reference sequence). The CDR3 has 12 amino acids. The chain's CDR3 is CASRVGNQPQHF. The CDR3 region has the DNA TGTGCCAGTAGGGTCGGGAATCAGCCCCAGCATTTT.

V and J are TRBV5-4 and TRBJ1-1, with D unclear. The V end was cut by 2 bases, the J end by 6 bases, with 14 bases between. The germline V gene encodes CDR1 SGHNT and CDR2 YYREEE (reference sequence). This CDR3 spans 14 amino acids. As DNA, the CDR3 is TGTGCCAGCAGCTTAACGGTAGCGTCAGCTGAAGCTTTCTTT. It is translated as CASSLTVASAEAFF.

V and J are TRBV10-2 and TRBJ1-2, with TRBD1 identical over 10 bases. V lost 7 bases and J lost 6; bases outside the gene matches: 8. Germline CDR1 WSHSY, CDR2 SAAADI. The CDR3 has 14 amino acids. In DNA, the CDR3 is TGCGCCAGCAAGAATGACAGGGGGCATGATGGCTACACCTTC. Protein sequence: CASKNDRGHDGYTF.

The rearrangement joins TRBV2 to TRBJ2-3, with 9 bases that match TRBD2. Germline values: CDR1 SNHLY, CDR2 FYNNEI. With V trimmed by 7 bases and J by 2 bases, 10 bases remained unmatched. This CDR3 contains 16 residues. The CDR3 loop is CASKASGILNTDTQYF. The CDR3, as DNA: TGTGCCAGCAAAGCTAGCGGGATCCTTAACACAGATACGCAGTATTTT. Filled out from reference TRBV2 and TRBJ2-3, the complete variable domain reads EPEVTQTPSHQVTQMGQEVILRCVPISNHLYFYWYRQILGQKVEFLVSFYNNEISEKSEIFDDQFSVERPDGSNFTLKIRSTKLEDSAMYFCASKASGILNTDTQYFGPGTRLTVL.

This chain uses TRBV5-5 with TRBJ1-4; no definite D call. V was pared by 0 bases and J by 0 bases, with 9 bases between. CDR3 length: 16 amino acids. Looked up from germline, CDR1 is SGHKS and CDR2 is YYEKEE (reference sequence). The CDR3 region has the DNA TGTGCCAGCAGCTTGGAACAGACCACAACTAATGAAAAACTGTTTTTT. Translating gives CASSLEQTTTNEKLFF.

This sequence joins TRBV2 and TRBJ1-4, with D unresolved. Germline V gene lookup returns CDR1 SNHLY and CDR2 FYNNEI. This CDR3 is 15 amino acids long. The ends were cut back, 3 bases at V and 5 bases at J, with 13 bases in the middle. The CDR3 is CASSELMGGNEKLFF. The CDR3 nucleotides read TGTGCCAGCAGTGAGTTAATGGGAGGGAATGAAAAACTGTTTTTT.

The chain uses TRBV4-1 and TRBJ1-1; 9 nucleotides align to TRBD1. CDR1 MGHRA and CDR2 YSYEKL come from the germline V gene. V was clipped by 3 bases and J by 1 base; unmatched bases: 3. There are 15 residues in the CDR3. The chain's CDR3 is CASSHWDRENTEAFF. CDR3 nucleotide sequence: TGCGCCAGCAGCCACTGGGACAGGGAGAACACTGAAGCTTTCTTT.

V and J are TRBV19 and TRBJ1-2, with TRBD1 matching 7 bases. There are 16 residues in the CDR3. CDR1 and CDR2 (germline): LNHDA, SQIVND (reference sequence). V was pared by 4 bases and J by 3 bases, with 11 bases of the junction left unmatched. The DNA for the CDR3 is TGTGCCAGTAGTACCTTCCCCTCACAGGGGCACTATGGCTACACCTTC. Amino acids: CASSTFPSQGHYGYTF.

This rearrangement joins TRBV6-5 to TRBJ2-1; 9 positions agree with TRBD2. Trimming removed 4 bases from V and 1 base from J; junction bases left unmatched: 2. CDR3 length equals 15 residues. The germline CDR1 and CDR2 sequences are MNHEY and SVGAGI. CDR3 sequence: CASSLAGVSYNEQFF. For the CDR3, the DNA is TGTGCCAGCAGTTTAGCGGGGGTTTCCTACAATGAGCAGTTCTTC.

The CDR3 protein is CASSSRAALQETQYF. CDR3 coding DNA: TGTGCCAGCAGCTCCCGGGCGGCGCTACAAGAGACCCAGTACTTC. This sequence joins TRBV7-9 and TRBJ2-5; no reliable D call. The CDR3 runs to 15 residues. Trimming removed 4 bases from V and 2 bases from J, with 14 bases in between. Germline V gene lookup returns CDR1 SEHNR and CDR2 FQNEAQ (reference sequence).

The chain couples TRBV19 to TRBJ2-2; D possibly corresponds to TRBD2 (6 bases). Trimming took off 7 bases at V and 4 bases at J, with 13 bases between the two ends. This CDR3 spans 14 amino acids. Germline loops: CDR1 LNHDA, CDR2 SQIVND (reference sequence). The CDR3 reads CASMKRGTTGELFF. In DNA, the CDR3 is TGTGCCAGTATGAAACGGGGGACCACCGGGGAGCTGTTTTTT.

The chain has TRBV5-1 and TRBJ2-5, with D possibly matching TRBD2 (5 bases). The length of the CDR3 is 14 residues. Trimming cost V 0 bases and J 7 bases, with 13 bases left between them. CDR1 is SGHRS, CDR2 YFSETQ, per germline. The CDR3 loop reads CASSLAGKGGTQYF. CDR3 DNA sequence: TGCGCCAGCAGCTTGGCCGGGAAAGGAGGGACCCAGTACTTC.

V usage is TRBV5-6 and J usage is TRBJ1-1; tentative D call: TRBD1 (5 bases). This CDR3 spans 13 amino acids. The V gene lost 2 bases and the J gene lost 3 bases, with 8 bases spanning the gap. Germline V gives CDR1 SGHDT, CDR2 YYEEEE. The CDR3 sequence: CASSLDSYTEAFF. CDR3 DNA sequence: TGTGCCAGCAGCTTAGACAGCTACACTGAAGCTTTCTTT.

Written as DNA, the CDR3 is TGTGCCAGCTCCCCAGGGGCTGGAAACACCATATATTTT. Protein sequence: CASSPGAGNTIYF. The chain joins TRBV18 to TRBJ1-3; D perhaps matches TRBD1 (6 bases). The CDR3 consists of 13 residues. With 6 bases removed from V and 2 bases from J, the gap between germline ends came to 8 bases. Germline V CDR1 and CDR2: KGHSH, LQKENI.

V is TRBV18 and J is TRBJ2-1, with 11 bases identical to TRBD2. The CDR3 is 18 amino acids. Losses at the gene ends were 2 bases for V and 5 bases for J; bases not matched to a gene: 11. CDR1 and CDR2 from the germline V gene are KGHSH and LQKENI. This chain's CDR3 is CASSPLPPTSGGNNEQFF. In nucleotides, the CDR3 is TGTGCCAGCTCACCATTACCCCCCACTAGCGGGGGTAACAATGAGCAGTTCTTC.

The chain employs TRBV4-2 and TRBJ2-5; a possible D gene is TRBD1 (6 bases). The germline CDR1 and CDR2 sequences are LGHNA and YNFKEQ. The V gene lost 1 base and the J gene lost 4 bases, with 13 bases spanning the gap. The CDR3 totals 15 residues. The CDR3 nucleotides are TGTGCCAGCAGCCAAGGGACAGCGGTGGTAGAGACCCAGTACTTC. This translates into CASSQGTAVVETQYF.

The chain joins TRBV30 to TRBJ1-4, with no clear D. V was pared by 3 bases and J by 0 bases, with 8 bases between. The CDR3 has 14 amino acids. Germline CDR1 reads GTSNPN; CDR2 reads SVGIG (reference sequence). This CDR3 is CAWRGVATNEKLFF. The CDR3 region has the DNA TGTGCCTGGAGGGGTGTTGCAACTAATGAAAAACTGTTTTTT.

This chain connects TRBV5-1 to TRBJ2-1; 8 bases fit TRBD2. With 4 bases clipped from V and 0 bases from J, the junction kept 3 bases outside the gene matches. This CDR3 has 15 residues. CDR1 and CDR2 from the germline V gene are SGHRS and YFSETQ. The CDR3 reads CASSRGGSSYNEQFF. The CDR3 DNA follows: TGCGCCAGCAGCCGCGGGGGGAGCTCCTACAATGAGCAGTTCTTC.

The chain combines TRBV7-2 with TRBJ1-1; D is perhaps TRBD1 (5 bases). V gave up 1 base and J gave up 2 bases, with 11 bases separating them. The CDR3 is 15 residues long. The germline gives CDR1 SGHTA, CDR2 FQGNSA. The CDR3 nucleotides read TGTGCCAGCAGCTTAGGGCAGGGAAGTAACACTGAAGCTTTCTTT. Its protein product is CASSLGQGSNTEAFF.

V is TRBV4-1 and J is TRBJ2-5; 9 bases are shared with TRBD1. CDR1 MGHRA and CDR2 YSYEKL come from the germline V gene. The CDR3 is made up of 16 amino acids. J was trimmed by 4 bases and V by 3 bases; bases with no gene match: 9. CDR3 sequence reads: CASSQDGTGTLETQYF. The CDR3 DNA is TGCGCCAGCAGCCAGGACGGGACAGGGACACTAGAGACCCAGTACTTC.

The chain carries TRBV5-5 and TRBJ1-1, with D unresolved. Germline V gives CDR1 SGHKS, CDR2 YYEKEE (reference sequence). V shed 0 bases and J shed 0 bases, with 9 bases lying between them. The CDR3 runs 15 residues. The CDR3 here is CASSLEGRLNTEAFF. CDR3 nucleotides: TGTGCCAGCAGCTTGGAAGGCAGATTGAACACTGAAGCTTTCTTT.

This clone showed up just once. The chain recombines TRBV6-6 with TRBJ2-7; no clear D. V was shortened by 2 bases and J by 2 bases, with 13 bases between the two germline ends. The CDR3 runs to 15 residues. Germline loops: CDR1 MNHNY, CDR2 SVGAGI (reference sequence). In nucleotides, the CDR3 is TGTGCCAGCAGTTACGCAATACTTGGGGCCTACGAGCAGTACTTC. It encodes CASSYAILGAYEQYF.

The chain combines TRBV5-1 with TRBJ1-2, with 7 bases fitting TRBD1. V shed 4 bases and J 8 bases; nucleotides not matched to a gene: 11. CDR1 and CDR2 (germline): SGHRS, YFSETQ. This CDR3 has 14 residues. This CDR3 is CASSPDGQGGGYTF. Written as DNA, the CDR3 is TGCGCCAGCAGCCCGGACGGGCAGGGGGGCGGCTACACCTTC. Using reference TRBV5-1 and TRBJ1-2 for the parts outside the CDR3, the full variable domain is KAGVTQTPRYLIKTRGQQVTLSCSPISGHRSVSWYQQTPGQGLQFLFEYFSETQRNKGNFPGRFSGRQFSNSRSEMNVSTLELGDSALYLCASSPDGQGGGYTFGSGTRLTVV.

The chain is built from TRBV9 and TRBJ1-5; no clear D gene. The germline V gene has CDR1 SGDLS and CDR2 YYNGEE. The V gene lost 4 bases and the J gene lost 3 bases, with 17 bases spanning the gap. CDR3 size: 16 residues. For the CDR3, the DNA is TGTGCCAGCAGCCCCCACCCGGGTCCAGTCAATCAGCCCCAGCATTTT. Its protein is CASSPHPGPVNQPQHF.

The chain couples TRBV7-9 to TRBJ2-7; 9 nucleotides line up with TRBD2. Germline assignment: CDR1 SEHNR and CDR2 FQNEAQ (reference sequence). The CDR3 totals 16 residues. V trimming: 0 bases; J trimming: 1 base; junction bases outside the gene matches: 4. The CDR3 DNA is TGTGCCAGCAGCTTAGCGCGGGGGGGCGCGTCCTACGAGCAGTACTTC. Its translation: CASSLARGGASYEQYF.

J is TRBJ2-7 and V is TRBV5-4; 7 bases line up with TRBD1. V shed 2 bases, J shed 2 bases, and the junction held 4 bases outside the gene matches. CDR1 is SGHNT and CDR2 is YYREEE in the germline V gene (reference sequence). This CDR3 spans 14 amino acids. The CDR3 DNA follows: TGTGCCAGCAGCTTACGACAGGGCCCCTACGAGCAGTACTTC. This translates into CASSLRQGPYEQYF.